Included here is one T cell receptor (beta chain) sequence, with context. Its antigen is unknown. Per-base quality was not reported, and no clone a single base away is much larger than it. The entire isolated RNA was reverse transcribed using the High Capacity cDNA Reverse Transcription Kit, and thus expressed TCRB transcripts were sequenced. Deep immunoSEQ sequencing was applied to naive, central memory and regulatory T cell samples, giving an average of roughly 3.5 million total reads per sample. After sorted cells were lysed in RLT buffer, RNA was extracted with DNase-treated RNeasy Micro or Mini kits, with the choice depending on cell number. To prevent cross-contamination, each cell subset was processed individually, whereas patient and healthy donor samples were processed jointly. Using the immunoSEQ multiplex PCR, TCRB sequences were amplified from cDNA into 87-bp fragments spanning the CDR3 region. Amplicons were sequenced on the Illumina HiSeq platform. On the study's bioinformatics: Synthetic template baselines were used to correct PCR bias computationally, reads within Hamming distance 2 were collapsed, and singletons that could not be merged were discarded. Reads were aligned against IMGT to assign V, D and J genes, CDR3 length and insertions or deletions at six rearrangement sites. Clonotype counts were normalized to sorted cell number within each subset before computing true diversity and Gini coefficients with the tcR R package. Repertoire sharing was quantified using the overlap coefficient calculated on TCRB nucleotide sequences. TCRdb took over this immuneACCESS table, retaining in-frame rearrangements with V and J assigned. Such tables are incomplete; in checked studies, under half of the missing clones stem from an unresolved V gene, and the remainder is unexplained. That table supplies the V and J calls and clone size; D and trimming were determined from the DNA. The sample profile shows roughly 400,000 clones; around 10% of them were found once. The ten largest make up about 0.63% of the sample.

This sample is drawn from a study of beta chain features in type 1 diabetes (dated by TCRdb to 2016 to 2018). Notes on the research overall: Patients and healthy donors did not differ in mean age, gender distribution, total cell number or subset yield. A total of approximately 110,000,000 sorted cells were examined across all samples, and a strong correlation was observed between cell number per subset and RNA yield. The study compared the TCRB repertoires of sorted circulating CD4+ T cell subsets in recently diagnosed type 1 diabetes patients with those in matched healthy donors. Whereas all 28 donors provided naive and central memory subsets, regulatory and stem cell-like memory subsets were isolated from just 8 patients and roughly 8 healthy donors. The investigation overall reported the following: PCR may preferentially amplify shorter templates, but because patient and control samples were amplified and corrected together, any resulting skew would affect both groups equally. Naive, central memory and regulatory TCRB repertoires appeared more similar among patients than among healthy donors. At VDJ recombination sites, patients with type 1 diabetes made fewer insertions and deleted more nucleotides, a pattern implying thymic rearrangement abnormalities. A moderate but significant shortening of TCRB CDR3 length was observed in type 1 diabetes patients in all four CD4+ subsets. Because cDNA was sequenced instead of genomic DNA, highly expressing activated cells could be over-represented, though the groups showed no difference in activation or CD3 levels. Only small numbers of individuals were included in the HLA sub-analyses, which left unresolved whether HLA type had any influence on TCRB rearrangement.

From each donor, a single peripheral blood sample of roughly 0.11 L on average was drawn into heparinised tubes. Naive, central memory, regulatory and stem cell-like memory CD4+ T cells were sorted on a BD FACSAria II using a panel including CD45RO, CCR7, CD25, CD127, CD95 and CD27. Purity was above 98% for every sorted population. Right away, PBMCs were isolated by Lymphoprep density gradient centrifugation and were stained directly, with no culture step. So that batch effects would be minimized, each experiment stained and sorted samples in pairs, pairing one healthy donor with one patient. Reading the germline V gene (reference sequence) gives CDR1 LNHNV and CDR2 YYDKDF. The CDR3 measures 15 amino acids from cysteine to phenylalanine. The entry retains the CDR3 DNA only, 45 bases that are in frame from base 1. V is reduced by 0 bases and J by 10 bases, leaving a spacing of 16 bases between them.

This sequence uses TRBV15 and TRBJ2-1; a tentative D call is TRBD2 (6 bases match). This sequence originates from a man aged 30 to 45 with type 1 diabetes. Sequenced: central memory CD4+ T cells from blood. In nucleotide form, the sequence is TGTGCCACCAGCAGAGATCCGGCTAGCGCGCTAGAGCAGTTCTTC. Translated, it gives CATSRDPASALEQFF.